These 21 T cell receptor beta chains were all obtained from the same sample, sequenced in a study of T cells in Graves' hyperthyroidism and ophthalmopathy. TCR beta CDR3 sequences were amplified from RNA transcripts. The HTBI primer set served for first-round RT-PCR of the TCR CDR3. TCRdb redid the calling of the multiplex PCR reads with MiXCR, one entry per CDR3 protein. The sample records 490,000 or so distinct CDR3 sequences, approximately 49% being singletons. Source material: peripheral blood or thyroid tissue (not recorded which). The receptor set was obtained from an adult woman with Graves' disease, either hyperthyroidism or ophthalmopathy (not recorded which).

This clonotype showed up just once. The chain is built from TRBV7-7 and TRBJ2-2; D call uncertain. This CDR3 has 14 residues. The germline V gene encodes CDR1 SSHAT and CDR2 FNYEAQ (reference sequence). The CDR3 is CANSPRANTGELFF. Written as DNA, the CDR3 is TGTGCTAACAGCCCTCGCGCGAACACCGGGGAGCTGTTTTTT.

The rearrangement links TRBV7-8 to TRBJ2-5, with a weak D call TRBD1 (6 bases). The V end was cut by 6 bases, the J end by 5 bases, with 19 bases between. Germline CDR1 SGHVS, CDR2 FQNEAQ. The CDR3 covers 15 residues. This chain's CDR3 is CASRLGAVTPETQYF. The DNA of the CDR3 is TGTGCCAGCAGGTTGGGGGCGGTAACTCCGGAGACCCAGTACTTC.

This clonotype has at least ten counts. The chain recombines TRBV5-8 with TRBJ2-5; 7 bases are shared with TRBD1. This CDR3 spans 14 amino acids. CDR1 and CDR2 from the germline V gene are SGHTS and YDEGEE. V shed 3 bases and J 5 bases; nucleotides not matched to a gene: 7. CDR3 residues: CASSWNRGEETQYF. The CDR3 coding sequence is TGTGCCAGCAGCTGGAACAGGGGCGAGGAGACCCAGTACTTC.

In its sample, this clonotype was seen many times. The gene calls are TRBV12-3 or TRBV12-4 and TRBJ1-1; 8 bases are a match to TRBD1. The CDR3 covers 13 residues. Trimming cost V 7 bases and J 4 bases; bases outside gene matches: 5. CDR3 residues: CASISTGGTEAFF. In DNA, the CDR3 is TGTGCCAGCATCAGTACAGGGGGCACTGAAGCTTTCTTT.

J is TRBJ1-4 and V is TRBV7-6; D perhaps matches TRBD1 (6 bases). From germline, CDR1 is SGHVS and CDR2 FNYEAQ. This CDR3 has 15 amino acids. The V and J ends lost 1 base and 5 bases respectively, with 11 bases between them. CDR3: CASSLGQGINEKLFF. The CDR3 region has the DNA TGTGCCAGCAGCTTAGGGCAGGGGATAAATGAAAAACTGTTTTTT.

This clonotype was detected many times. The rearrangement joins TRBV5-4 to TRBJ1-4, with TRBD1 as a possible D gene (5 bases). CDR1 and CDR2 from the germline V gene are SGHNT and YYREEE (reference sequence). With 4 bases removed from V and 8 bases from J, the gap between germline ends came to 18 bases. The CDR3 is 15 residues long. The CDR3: CASSRGGGRTEKLFF. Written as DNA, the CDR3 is TGTGCCAGCAGCCGCGGGGGAGGGAGAACGGAAAAACTGTTTTTT.

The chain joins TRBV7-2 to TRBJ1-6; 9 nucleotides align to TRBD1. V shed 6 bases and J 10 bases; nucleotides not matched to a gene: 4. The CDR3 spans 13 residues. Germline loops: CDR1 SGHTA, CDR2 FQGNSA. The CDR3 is CASRPGTGSPLHF. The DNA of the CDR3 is TGTGCCAGCAGGCCCGGGACAGGGTCACCCCTCCACTTT.

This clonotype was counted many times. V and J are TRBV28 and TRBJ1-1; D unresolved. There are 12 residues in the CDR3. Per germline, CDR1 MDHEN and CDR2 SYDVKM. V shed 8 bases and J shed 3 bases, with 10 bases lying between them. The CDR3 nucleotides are TGTGCCAGCGGAATAAGGGACACTGAAGCTTTCTTT. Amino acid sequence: CASGIRDTEAFF.

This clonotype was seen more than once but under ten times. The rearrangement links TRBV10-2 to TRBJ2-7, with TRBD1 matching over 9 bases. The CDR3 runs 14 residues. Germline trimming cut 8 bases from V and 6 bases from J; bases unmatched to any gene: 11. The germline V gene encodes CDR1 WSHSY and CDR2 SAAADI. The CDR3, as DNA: TGCGCCAGCGGGGGACAGGGATCTCCTATCGAGCAGTACTTC. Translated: CASGGQGSPIEQYF.

CDR3 DNA sequence: TGTGCCAGTGCGGCCCATCGAGCCTACGAGCAGTACTTC. It specifies CASAAHRAYEQYF. The rearrangement joins TRBV7-2 to TRBJ2-7; D gene unclear. Per germline, CDR1 SGHTA and CDR2 FQGNSA. The CDR3 runs 13 residues. V was clipped by 9 bases and J by 2 bases, with 14 bases between them.

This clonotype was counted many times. The DNA of the CDR3 is TGCAGTGCTAGAGATCCGGGGGGCTACACTGAAGCTTTCTTT. Its protein product is CSARDPGGYTEAFF. V is TRBV20-1 and J is TRBJ1-1; TRBD1 is a possible D gene (6 bases). Germline V lookup: CDR1 DFQATT, CDR2 SNEGSKA (reference sequence). V gave up 0 bases and J gave up 3 bases, with 11 bases separating them. The CDR3 extends over 14 amino acids.

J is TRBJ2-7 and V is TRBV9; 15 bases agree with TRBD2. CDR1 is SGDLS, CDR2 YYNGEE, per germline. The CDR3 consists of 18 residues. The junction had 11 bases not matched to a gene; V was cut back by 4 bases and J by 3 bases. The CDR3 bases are TGTGCCAGCAGCCCGTCGGGACTAGCGGGGGGAGAGCTCTACGAGCAGTACTTC. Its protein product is CASSPSGLAGGELYEQYF.

CDR3: CASSPGTGTNYGYTF. As DNA, the CDR3 is TGTGCCAGCAGCCCCGGGACAGGGACTAACTATGGCTACACCTTC. The chain carries TRBV7-3 and TRBJ1-2; TRBD1 agrees at 9 bases. The CDR3 consists of 15 residues. In germline, CDR1 is SGHTA, CDR2 FQGTGA. V shed 5 bases, J shed 0 bases, and the junction held 4 bases outside the gene matches.

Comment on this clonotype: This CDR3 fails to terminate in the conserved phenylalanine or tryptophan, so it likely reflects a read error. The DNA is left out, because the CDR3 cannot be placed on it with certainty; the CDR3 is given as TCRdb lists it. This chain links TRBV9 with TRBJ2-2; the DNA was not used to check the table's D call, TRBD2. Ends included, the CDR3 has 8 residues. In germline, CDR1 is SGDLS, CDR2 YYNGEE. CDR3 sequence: CASSVELA.

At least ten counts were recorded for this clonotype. In DNA, the CDR3 is TGTGCCAGCAGCTTAGATCCCTTTAGCGAGCAGTACTTC. This translates into CASSLDPFSEQYF. The J gene is TRBJ2-7, the V gene TRBV7-9; D is ambiguous. Per germline, CDR1 SEHNR and CDR2 FQNEAQ (reference sequence). This CDR3 has 13 residues. V was trimmed by 1 base and J by 6 bases, leaving 10 bases between them.

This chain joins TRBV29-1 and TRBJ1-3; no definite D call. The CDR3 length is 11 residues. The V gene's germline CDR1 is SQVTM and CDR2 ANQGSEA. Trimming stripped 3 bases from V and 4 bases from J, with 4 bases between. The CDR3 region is CSVDWGNTIYF. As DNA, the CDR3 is TGCAGCGTTGATTGGGGAAACACCATATATTTT.

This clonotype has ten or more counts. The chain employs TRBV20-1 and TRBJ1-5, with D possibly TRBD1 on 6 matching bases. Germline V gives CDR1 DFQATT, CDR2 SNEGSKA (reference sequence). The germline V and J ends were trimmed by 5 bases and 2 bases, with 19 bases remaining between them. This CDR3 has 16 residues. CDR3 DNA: TGCAGTGCTCTAAACTCACAGGGATCGGGCAATCAGCCCCAGCATTTT. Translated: CSALNSQGSGNQPQHF.

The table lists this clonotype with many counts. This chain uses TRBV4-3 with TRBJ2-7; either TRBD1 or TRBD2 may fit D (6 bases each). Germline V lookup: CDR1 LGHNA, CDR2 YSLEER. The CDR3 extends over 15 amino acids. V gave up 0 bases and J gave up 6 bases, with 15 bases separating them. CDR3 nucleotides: TGCGCCAGCAGCCAAGATTTTAGGGGGGCGGTCGAGCAGTACTTC. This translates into CASSQDFRGAVEQYF.

DNA for the CDR3: TGTGCCAGCAGCTTAGGGGGGTATTGGAGTGAAGCTTTCTTT. Translating gives CASSLGGYWSEAFF. This chain connects TRBV7-9 to TRBJ1-1, with D perhaps TRBD1 (5 bases). This CDR3 spans 14 amino acids. The ends were cut back, 1 base at V and 7 bases at J, with 13 bases in the middle. The V gene's germline CDR1 is SEHNR and CDR2 FQNEAQ (reference sequence).

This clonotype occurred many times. DNA of the CDR3: TGCAGTGCTCGAGGGGGGCACACTGAAGCTTTCTTT. It codes for CSARGGHTEAFF. The J gene is TRBJ1-1, the V gene TRBV20-1, with D perhaps TRBD1 (6 bases). V was trimmed by 5 bases and J by 3 bases, leaving 10 bases between them. The CDR3 length is 12 residues. Per the germline V gene, CDR1 is DFQATT and CDR2 is SNEGSKA (reference sequence).

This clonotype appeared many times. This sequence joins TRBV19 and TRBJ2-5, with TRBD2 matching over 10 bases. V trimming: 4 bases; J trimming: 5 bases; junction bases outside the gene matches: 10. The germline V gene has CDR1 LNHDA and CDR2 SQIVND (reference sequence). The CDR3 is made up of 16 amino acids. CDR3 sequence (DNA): TGTGCCAGTAGTAAACGCGGAAGCGGGAGGGGCGAGACCCAGTACTTC. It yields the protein CASSKRGSGRGETQYF.